These T cell receptor beta chains were read from a single sample in a study of shared clonotypes between healthy human individuals. Assay: immunoSEQ multiplex PCR; the TCRdb copy retains only in-frame clones and omits some. The sample includes approximately 640,000 clones, 80% to 95% of them seen just once. Specimen: memory CD8+ T cells from PBMCs. The receptors here all came from a young man in good health. Some clones in this sample may be carry-over from other donors' samples. Both conserved end residues are part of each CDR3.

CDR3: CASSETGWSYEQYF; J: TRBJ2-7; V: TRBV2
CDR3: CASSPPQAGANVLTF; J: TRBJ2-6; V: TRBV7-9
CDR3: CSVAGTYAKNIQYF; J: TRBJ2-4; V: TRBV29-1
CDR3: CAISEPKESALRGDTQYF; J: TRBJ2-3; V: TRBV10-3
CDR3: CASSPLRTGARTGELFF; J: TRBJ2-2; V: TRBV28
CDR3: CASSLAPARQGSGANVLTF; J: TRBJ2-6; V: TRBV5-5
CDR3: CASSLASSGGTMTQYF; J: TRBJ2-5; V: TRBV13
CDR3: CASSLGAGTEHTQYF; J: TRBJ2-3; V: TRBV27
CDR3: CASSLSHRGQEQYF; J: TRBJ2-7; V: TRBV5-1
CDR3: CASSPDRASNFAYEQYF; J: TRBJ2-7; V: TRBV14
CDR3: CASSLAGYREKLFF; J: TRBJ1-4; V: TRBV27
CDR3: CASSSGSEAFF; J: TRBJ1-1; V: TRBV27
CDR3: CASSLIEPGPKLEEQYF; J: TRBJ2-7; V: TRBV11-2
CDR3: CASDRGGEQYF; J: TRBJ2-7; V: TRBV28
CDR3: CASSQNGQGWTEAFF; J: TRBJ1-1; V: TRBV6-1
CDR3: CASGQGAPHGELFF; J: TRBJ2-2; V: TRBV6-1
CDR3: CASSSGRVAYGYTF; J: TRBJ1-2; V: TRBV2
CDR3: CASSPPTESYNEQFF; J: TRBJ2-1; V: TRBV28
CDR3: CASSPLEGPFYNEQFF; J: TRBJ2-1; V: TRBV11-2
CDR3: CASSLGLAGGYNEQFF; J: TRBJ2-1; V: TRBV11-2
CDR3: CASSRGQGGNQPQHF; J: TRBJ1-5; V: TRBV5-6
CDR3: CASSLAALDTQYF; J: TRBJ2-3; V: TRBV27
CDR3: CASSRWGIGGNTIYF; J: TRBJ1-3; V: TRBV28
CDR3: CASSLRGSGNTIYF; J: TRBJ1-3; V: TRBV13
CDR3: CASKWAGEPYNEQFF; J: TRBJ2-1; V: TRBV19
CDR3: CASSQGRNSNQPQHF; J: TRBJ1-5; V: TRBV4-1
CDR3: CASRGWGGPWDTQYF; J: TRBJ2-3; V: TRBV6-1
CDR3: CASRPLDSNNQPQHF; J: TRBJ1-5; V: TRBV28
CDR3: CASSFRGGGTEAFF; J: TRBJ1-1; V: TRBV28
CDR3: CASSQASFTNEQFF; J: TRBJ2-1; V: TRBV4-3
CDR3: CASSYPLGSVVDTQYF; J: TRBJ2-3; V: TRBV6-6
CDR3: CASHGGEQYF; J: TRBJ2-7; V: TRBV6-1
CDR3: CSVETNYGYTF; J: TRBJ1-2; V: TRBV29-1
CDR3: CASRASPSSGNTIYF; J: TRBJ1-3; V: TRBV27
CDR3: CASSGTAATNEKLFF; J: TRBJ1-4; V: TRBV6-1
CDR3: CASSWGGTGNTIYF; J: TRBJ1-3; V: TRBV28
CDR3: CAIRAGTDFYFEQYF; J: TRBJ2-7; V: TRBV10-3
CDR3: CASSVEASRTDTQYF; J: TRBJ2-3; V: TRBV9
CDR3: CASTRVTLYEQYF; J: TRBJ2-7; V: TRBV28
CDR3: CASRATISYNEQFF; J: TRBJ2-1; V: TRBV6-1
CDR3: CASSSPRTGGGGFF; J: TRBJ1-1; V: TRBV11-2
CDR3: CASINIKTDAYTEAFF; J: TRBJ1-1; V: TRBV19
CDR3: CASSIRTGGPPNTEAFF; J: TRBJ1-1; V: TRBV19
CDR3: CASSPSLATPGEQYF; J: TRBJ2-7; V: TRBV7-8
CDR3: CASTLVGLNYGYTF; J: TRBJ1-2; V: TRBV28
CDR3: CASSLRGGGNQPQHF; J: TRBJ1-5; V: TRBV2